The subject of this entry is one T cell receptor beta chain. The read falls 3 residues short of the CDR3 end, and the missing part is taken from the germline J gene. At the DNA level, this CDR3 is encoded by other sequences in the same sample as well. This specimen belongs to a study of T cells in women clearing cervical HPV infection. Unmatched junction bases numbered 7, after V lost 1 base and J lost 10 bases. This CDR3 is built from 15 residues. Germline assignment: CDR1 SEHNR and CDR2 FQNEAQ (reference sequence). Clones were read by immunoSEQ multiplex PCR, and TCRdb kept only the in-frame ones, dropping some. The sample data list under 45,000 clones.

This sequence originates from a woman between 18 and 75 years old with a cervical HPV16 infection that either progressed to CIN3+ or cleared (not recorded which). Sequencing was carried out using blood buffy coat. The chain carries TRBV7-9 and TRBJ1-6; 7 nucleotides agree with TRBD1. The CDR3 reads CASSLGTGPDSPLHF. The part of the CDR3 DNA that was read is TGTGCCAGCAGCTTAGGGACAGGCCCCGACTCACCC.